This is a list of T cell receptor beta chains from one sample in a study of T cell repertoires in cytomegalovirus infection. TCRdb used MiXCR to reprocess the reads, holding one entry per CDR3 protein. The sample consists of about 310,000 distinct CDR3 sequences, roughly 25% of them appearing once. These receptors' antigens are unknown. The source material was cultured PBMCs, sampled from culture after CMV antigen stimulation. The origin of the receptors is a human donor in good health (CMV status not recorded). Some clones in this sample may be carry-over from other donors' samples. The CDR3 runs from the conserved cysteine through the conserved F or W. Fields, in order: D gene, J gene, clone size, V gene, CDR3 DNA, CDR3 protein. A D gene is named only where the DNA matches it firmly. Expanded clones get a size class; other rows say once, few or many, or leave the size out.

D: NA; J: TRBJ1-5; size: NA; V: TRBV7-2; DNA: TGTGCCAGCAGCTCTAGCACTACGCTACAGCCCCAGCATTTT; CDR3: CASSSSTTLQPQHF
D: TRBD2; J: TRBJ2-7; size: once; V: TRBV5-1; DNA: TGCGCCAGCAGCTTGGACCCTAGCGGGAGGGCCTCCGCCGAGCAGTACTTC; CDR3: CASSLDPSGRASAEQYF
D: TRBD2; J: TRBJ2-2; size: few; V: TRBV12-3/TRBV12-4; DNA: TGTGCCAGCAAGAGAAGCGGGGCCAAGAACACCGGGGAGCTGTTTTTT; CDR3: CASKRSGAKNTGELFF
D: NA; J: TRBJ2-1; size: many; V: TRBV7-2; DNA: TGTGCCAGCAGCTTACGGAGGGAGTCCTACAATGAGCAGTTCTTC; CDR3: CASSLRRESYNEQFF
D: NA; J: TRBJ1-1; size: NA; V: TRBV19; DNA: TGTGCCAGTAGTATATTCCGAGCGAACACTGAAGCTTTCTTT; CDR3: CASSIFRANTEAFF
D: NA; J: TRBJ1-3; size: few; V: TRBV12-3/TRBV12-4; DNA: TGTGCCAGCAGTTTAGCGCTAGACACCATATATTTT; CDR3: CASSLALDTIYF
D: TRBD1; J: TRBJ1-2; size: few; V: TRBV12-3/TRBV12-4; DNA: TGTGCCAGCCAACAGGGGGAAGGAAACGGCTACACCTTC; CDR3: CASQQGEGNGYTF
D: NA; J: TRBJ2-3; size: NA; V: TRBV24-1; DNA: TGTGCCACCTCGCGGTGGGAAGATACGCAGTATTTT; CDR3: CATSRWEDTQYF
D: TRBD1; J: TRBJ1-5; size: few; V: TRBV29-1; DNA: TGCAGCGTTGGGACAGGGCTGAATCAGCCCCAGCATTTT; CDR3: CSVGTGLNQPQHF
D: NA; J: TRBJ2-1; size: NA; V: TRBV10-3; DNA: TGTGCCATCAGTGACGGCAGAAACAATGAGCAGTTCTTC; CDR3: CAISDGRNNEQFF
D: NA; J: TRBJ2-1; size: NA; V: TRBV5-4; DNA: TGTGCCAGCAGCTCCGGACTGGACAATGAGCAGTTCTTC; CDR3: CASSSGLDNEQFF
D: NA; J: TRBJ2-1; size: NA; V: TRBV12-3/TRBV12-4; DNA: TGTGCCAGCAGTTTAGGGGGGCAGTCCGGCTCCTACAATGAGCAGTTCTTC; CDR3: CASSLGGQSGSYNEQFF
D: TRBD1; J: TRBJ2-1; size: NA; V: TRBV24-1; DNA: TGTGCCACCAGCTTAAGTCCGGGACAGGGTAGCAATGAGCAGTTCTTC; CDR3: CATSLSPGQGSNEQFF
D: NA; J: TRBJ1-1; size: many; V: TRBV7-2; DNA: TGTGCCAGCAGCTCCCGGCCGACAGGCACTGAAGCTTTCTTT; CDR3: CASSSRPTGTEAFF
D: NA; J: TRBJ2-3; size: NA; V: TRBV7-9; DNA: TGTGCCAGCAGCTTAGACACGCAGTATTTT; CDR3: CASSLDTQYF
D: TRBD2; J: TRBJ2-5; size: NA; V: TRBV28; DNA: TGTGCCAGCAGTTTCACAAGCGGGAGCCATTTTAAAGAGACCCAGTACTTC; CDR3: CASSFTSGSHFKETQYF
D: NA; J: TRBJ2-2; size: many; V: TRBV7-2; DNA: TGTGCCAGCAGCTTGAGGACAGCTAACACCGGGGAGCTGTTTTTT; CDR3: CASSLRTANTGELFF
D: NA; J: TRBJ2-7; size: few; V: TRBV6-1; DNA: TGTGCCATCAGGATGGGGGGCTACGAGCAGTACTTC; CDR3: CAIRMGGYEQYF
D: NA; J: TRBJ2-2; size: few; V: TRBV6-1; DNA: TGTGCCAGCAGTGAAAGAAAGTGGTACACCGGGGAGCTGTTTTTT; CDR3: CASSERKWYTGELFF
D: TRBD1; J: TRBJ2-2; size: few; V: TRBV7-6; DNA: TGTGCCAGCAGCCTATCTACAGGGGGCGCGAACACCGGGGAGCTGTTTTTT; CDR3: CASSLSTGGANTGELFF
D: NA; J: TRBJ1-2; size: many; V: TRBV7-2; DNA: TGTGCCAGCAGCTTAGCGCAGCCGCTCTATGGCTACACCTTC; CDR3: CASSLAQPLYGYTF
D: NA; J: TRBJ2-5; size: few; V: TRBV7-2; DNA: TGTGCCACCTCCAGATCGGGTACAGAGACCCAGTACTTC; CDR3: CATSRSGTETQYF
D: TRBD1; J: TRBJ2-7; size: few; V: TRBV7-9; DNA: TGTGCCAGCAGCTTAGGGCGCCAGGGGGCGGTCGAGCAGTACTTC; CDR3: CASSLGRQGAVEQYF
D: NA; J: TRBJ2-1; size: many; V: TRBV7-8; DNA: TGTGCCAGCAGCTTTGACAGCTCCTACAATGAGCAGTTCTTC; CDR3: CASSFDSSYNEQFF
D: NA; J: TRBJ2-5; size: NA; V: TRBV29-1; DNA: TGCAGCACAACAACGGGGGCAGAGACCCAGTACTTC; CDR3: CSTTTGAETQYF
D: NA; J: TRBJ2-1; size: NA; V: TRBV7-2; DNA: TGTGCCAGCAGCTCCCGTCCCCCGCTGGACAATGAGCAGTTCTTC; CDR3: CASSSRPPLDNEQFF
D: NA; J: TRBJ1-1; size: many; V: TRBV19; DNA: TGTGCCAGTCAACAACAGGGCGGCACTGAAGCTTTCTTT; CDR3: CASQQQGGTEAFF
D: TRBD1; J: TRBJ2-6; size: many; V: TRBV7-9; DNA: TGTGCCAGCAGCTTAGGGACAGGGTCGAGGCTTGGGGCCAACGTCCTGACTTTC; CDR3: CASSLGTGSRLGANVLTF
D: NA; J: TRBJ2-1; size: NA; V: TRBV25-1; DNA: TGTGCCAGCAGTGATGCGGGGATCACCTACAATGAGCAGTTCTTC; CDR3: CASSDAGITYNEQFF
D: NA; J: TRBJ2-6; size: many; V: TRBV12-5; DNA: TGTGCTAGTGGTTTGACGCCGGGACCCCTAGGTATCATTGGGGCCAACGTCCTGACTTTC; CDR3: CASGLTPGPLGIIGANVLTF
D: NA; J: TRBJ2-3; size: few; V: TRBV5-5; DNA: TGTGCCAGCAGCCTGGGTCTTAGAGGGGATACGCAGTATTTT; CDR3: CASSLGLRGDTQYF
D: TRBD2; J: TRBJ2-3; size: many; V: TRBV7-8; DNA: TGTGCCAGCAGTACAGCGGGAGGGCCAGGTACGCAGTATTTT; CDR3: CASSTAGGPGTQYF
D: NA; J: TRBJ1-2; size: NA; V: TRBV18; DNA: TGTGCCAGCTCACCAGGGGTTGCTAACTATGGCTACACCTTC; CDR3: CASSPGVANYGYTF
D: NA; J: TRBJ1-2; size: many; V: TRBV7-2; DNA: TGTGCCAGCAGCGCTCCTGGATCGGGCCTCCTCTATGGCTACACCTTC; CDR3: CASSAPGSGLLYGYTF
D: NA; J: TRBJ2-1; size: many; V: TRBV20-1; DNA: TGCAGTGCTAGAGACCTACGAGACCCGTGGAACTACAATGAGCAGTTCTTC; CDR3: CSARDLRDPWNYNEQFF
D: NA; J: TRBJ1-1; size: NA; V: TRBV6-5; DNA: TGTGCCAGCAGTTACTACAAGGGTCGGATTTGGGACACTGAAGCTTTCTTT; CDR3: CASSYYKGRIWDTEAFF
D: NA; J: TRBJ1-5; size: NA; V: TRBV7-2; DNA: TGTGCCAGCAGCAGACAGAGCAATCAGCCCCAGCATTTT; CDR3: CASSRQSNQPQHF
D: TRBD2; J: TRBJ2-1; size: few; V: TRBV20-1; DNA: TGCAGTGCTAGCGGGAGGATAAATGAGCAGTTCTTC; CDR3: CSASGRINEQFF
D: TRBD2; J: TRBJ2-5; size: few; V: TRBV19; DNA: TGTGCCAGTAGTACAGGACTAGCGGGTGGCGAGACCCAGTACTTC; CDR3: CASSTGLAGGETQYF
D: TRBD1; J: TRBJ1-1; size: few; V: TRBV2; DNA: TGTGCCAGCAGTCTGATCCAGGGGGGAACTGAAGCTTTCTTT; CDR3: CASSLIQGGTEAFF
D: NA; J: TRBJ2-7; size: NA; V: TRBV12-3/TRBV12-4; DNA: TGTGCCAGCAGTTTGAGGAGGGGAGGGGGCTACGAGCAGTACTTC; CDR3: CASSLRRGGGYEQYF
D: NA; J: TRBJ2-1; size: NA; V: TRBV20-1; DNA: TGCAGTGCTAGCCGCAGGGGAAATGAGCAGTTCTTC; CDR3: CSASRRGNEQFF
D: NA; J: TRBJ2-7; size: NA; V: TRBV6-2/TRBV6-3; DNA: TGTGCCAGCAGTTACGCAACAGGGACCCTCGAGCAGTACTTC; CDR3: CASSYATGTLEQYF
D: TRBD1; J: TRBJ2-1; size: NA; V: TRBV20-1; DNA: TGCAGTGCTAGAGTCGGGGAGGGGACAGGGGGATCAAATGAGCAGTTCTTC; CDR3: CSARVGEGTGGSNEQFF